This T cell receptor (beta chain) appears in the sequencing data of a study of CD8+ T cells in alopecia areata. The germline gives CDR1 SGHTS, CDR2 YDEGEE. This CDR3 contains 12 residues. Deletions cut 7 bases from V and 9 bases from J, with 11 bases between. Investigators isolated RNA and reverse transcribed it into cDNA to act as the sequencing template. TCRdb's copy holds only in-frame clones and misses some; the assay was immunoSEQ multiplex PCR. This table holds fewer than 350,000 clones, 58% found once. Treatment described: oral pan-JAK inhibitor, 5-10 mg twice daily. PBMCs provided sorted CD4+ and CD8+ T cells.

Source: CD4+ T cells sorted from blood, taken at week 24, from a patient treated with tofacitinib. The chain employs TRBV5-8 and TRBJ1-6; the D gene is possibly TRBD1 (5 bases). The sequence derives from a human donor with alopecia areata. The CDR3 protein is CASAWGGSPLHF. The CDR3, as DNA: TGTGCCAGCGCTTGGGGGGGTTCACCCCTCCACTTT.